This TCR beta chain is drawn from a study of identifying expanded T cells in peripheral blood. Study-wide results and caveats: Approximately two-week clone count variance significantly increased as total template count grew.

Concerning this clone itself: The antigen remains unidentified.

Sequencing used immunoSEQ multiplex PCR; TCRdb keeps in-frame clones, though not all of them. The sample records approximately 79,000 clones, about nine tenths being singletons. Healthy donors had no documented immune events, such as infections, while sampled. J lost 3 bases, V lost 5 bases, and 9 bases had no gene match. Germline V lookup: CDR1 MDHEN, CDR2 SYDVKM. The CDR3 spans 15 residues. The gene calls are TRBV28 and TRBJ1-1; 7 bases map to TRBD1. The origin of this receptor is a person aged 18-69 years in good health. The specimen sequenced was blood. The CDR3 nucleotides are TGTGCCAGCAGTCCGAGGACAGGAAAGGACACTGAAGCTTTCTTT. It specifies CASSPRTGKDTEAFF.